The 18 T cell receptor beta chains listed next were all sequenced from one sample in a study of regulatory T cells in long-lasting Graves disease. Time point of the sample: newly diagnosed GD, antithyroid drugs for less than 3 months. Construction of the TCR library relied on RNA isolated from PBMCs. HTBI primers from iRepertoire and Arm-PCR of CDR3 regions yielded the TCR beta libraries. TCRdb passed the multiplex PCR reads through MiXCR, listing each CDR3 protein once. The table lists roughly 360,000 distinct CDR3 sequences, about 12% of them singletons. In addition, the sample was reused for a study of T cells in Graves' hyperthyroidism and ophthalmopathy.

Sample: peripheral blood mononuclear cells (PBMCs), taken at new diagnosis, from a patient treated with antithyroid drugs. Receptors originate from a woman younger than 30 with Graves disease.

This clonotype was detected ten times or more. V usage is TRBV20-1 and J usage is TRBJ2-3, with 8 bases that match TRBD2. The V and J ends lost 3 bases and 5 bases, in that order; junction bases with no gene match: 4. The CDR3 consists of 13 residues. From germline, CDR1 is DFQATT and CDR2 SNEGSKA (reference sequence). The CDR3 DNA follows: TGCAGTGCTAGCGGGAGGGCCGAAGATACGCAGTATTTT. Amino acid sequence: CSASGRAEDTQYF.

This clonotype has ten or more counts. The chain couples TRBV7-3 to TRBJ2-1, with TRBD2 matching over 13 bases. Per germline, CDR1 SGHTA and CDR2 FQGTGA. V shed 5 bases and J 8 bases; nucleotides not matched to a gene: 6. The CDR3 sequence is 15 residues long. The CDR3 here is CASSKLAGGLDEQFF. CDR3 in DNA: TGTGCCAGCAGCAAACTAGCGGGGGGGCTCGATGAGCAGTTCTTC.

This clonotype showed up many times. J is TRBJ1-1 and V is TRBV30; D perhaps matches TRBD1 (5 bases). Looked up from germline, CDR1 is GTSNPN and CDR2 is SVGIG (reference sequence). The CDR3 sequence is 15 residues long. Trimming took off 2 bases at V and 2 bases at J, with 15 bases between the two ends. CDR3 bases: TGTGCCTGGAGTTTCAGGGTCGGGATTAACACTGAAGCTTTCTTT. Translating it yields CAWSFRVGINTEAFF.

This clonotype came up many times. The chain combines TRBV7-2 with TRBJ1-2, with 7 bases matching TRBD1. Germline V lookup: CDR1 SGHTA, CDR2 FQGNSA. CDR3 length: 15 residues. V lost 2 bases, J lost 4 bases, and 7 bases stayed unmatched. CDR3 sequence: CASSLWGQSSYGYTF. The CDR3 bases are TGTGCCAGCAGCTTATGGGGACAGAGTTCCTATGGCTACACCTTC.

There are many counts of this clonotype. The chain combines TRBV6-5 with TRBJ2-5, with D possibly matching TRBD2 (6 bases). Germline V gives CDR1 MNHEY, CDR2 SVGAGI. V gave up 2 bases and J gave up 5 bases, with 12 bases separating them. This CDR3 has 14 residues. For the CDR3, the DNA is TGTGCCAGCAGTTACAGTGGGGGGTTGGAGACCCAGTACTTC. Protein: CASSYSGGLETQYF.

At least ten counts were recorded for this clonotype. V gene TRBV7-2 combines with J gene TRBJ2-5; no firm D call. CDR3 length: 14 residues. Germline V lookup: CDR1 SGHTA, CDR2 FQGNSA. Trimming took 5 bases from V and 1 from J, leaving 11 bases between them. The CDR3 sequence is CASSVSQIQETQYF. The CDR3 DNA reads TGTGCCAGCAGCGTCTCCCAGATCCAAGAGACCCAGTACTTC.

This clonotype was observed a few times. The rearrangement links TRBV11-2 to TRBJ1-4, with 9 bases fitting TRBD1. V lost 1 base to trimming and J lost 5 bases; unmatched junction nucleotides: 5. Germline V gene data show CDR1 as SGHAT and CDR2 as FQNNGV. The CDR3 is made up of 16 amino acids. The CDR3 region is CASSLGTGQGNEKLFF. Written as DNA, the CDR3 is TGTGCCAGCAGCTTAGGAACGGGACAGGGAAATGAAAAACTGTTTTTT.

The sample holds many counts of this clonotype. This chain uses TRBV7-2 with TRBJ2-6; D perhaps matches TRBD2 (6 bases). V lost 5 bases to trimming and J lost 0 bases, with 14 bases between them. This CDR3 contains 17 residues. Germline CDR1 reads SGHTA; CDR2 reads FQGNSA. This CDR3 reads CASSAGRMTSGANVLTF. In nucleotides, the CDR3 is TGTGCCAGCAGCGCGGGACGGATGACCTCTGGGGCCAACGTCCTGACTTTC.

Ten or more counts support this clonotype. V gene TRBV20-1 combines with J gene TRBJ2-1; D ambiguous. Germline CDR1 reads DFQATT; CDR2 reads SNEGSKA (reference sequence). The V end was cut by 1 base, the J end by 6 bases, with 10 bases between. This CDR3 comprises 13 residues. The CDR3, as DNA: TGCAGTGCTAGAGTTACGGTTTCCAATGAGCAGTTCTTC. Its translation: CSARVTVSNEQFF.

This clonotype has a count of ten or more. This chain connects TRBV9 to TRBJ2-1; the match to TRBD2 covers 10 bases. This CDR3 is 16 amino acids long. The V gene end was trimmed by 4 bases and the J gene end by 12 bases; junction bases not matched to a gene: 16. Germline CDR1 reads SGDLS; CDR2 reads YYNGEE. This chain's CDR3 is CASSSLNEREGSGQFF. The CDR3 DNA is TGTGCCAGCAGCTCTTTAAACGAGCGGGAGGGATCGGGGCAGTTCTTC.

This clonotype was observed at least ten times. The rearrangement uses TRBV20-1 and TRBJ2-5; 13 nucleotides agree with TRBD2. The CDR3 covers 17 residues. CDR1 and CDR2 from the germline V gene are DFQATT and SNEGSKA (reference sequence). Trimming cost V 3 bases and J 1 base; bases outside gene matches: 8. The CDR3 nucleotides read TGCAGTGCTAGCGGGACTAGCGGGGCTTCTTTCCAAGAGACCCAGTACTTC. Translating it yields CSASGTSGASFQETQYF.

As regards this clonotype: Sequence at one end of the junction differs from germline and may be a read error. V usage is TRBV11-2 and J usage is TRBJ2-2; TRBD2 agrees at 13 bases. CDR1 and CDR2 from the germline V gene are SGHAT and FQNNGV. The CDR3 extends over 18 amino acids. This chain's CDR3 is CASSLETSGGTNTGELVF. The DNA for the CDR3 is TGTGCCAGCAGCTTAGAGACTAGCGGGGGGACGAACACCGGGGAGCTGGTTTTT.

This clonotype was detected ten times or more. CDR3 loop: CASSYGGGRYTEAFF. The CDR3 DNA reads as TGTGCCAGCAGTTATGGCGGAGGCAGGTACACTGAAGCTTTCTTT. The gene calls are TRBV6-5 and TRBJ1-1; D remains ambiguous. This CDR3 comprises 15 residues. V lost 3 bases, J lost 3 bases, and 14 bases lay in between. Germline V gene data show CDR1 as MNHEY and CDR2 as SVGAGI.

For the CDR3, the DNA is TGTGCCAGCAGGCGGGACAGGGGGATAGGGAACACTGAAGCTTTCTTT. This translates into CASRRDRGIGNTEAFF. This chain uses TRBV7-2 with TRBJ1-1; 11 bases are a match to TRBD1. The CDR3 runs 16 residues. In germline, CDR1 is SGHTA, CDR2 FQGNSA. With 6 bases clipped from V and 1 base from J, the junction kept 7 bases outside the gene matches.

This clonotype was recorded at least ten times. This rearrangement joins TRBV6-2 or TRBV6-3 to TRBJ2-7; maybe TRBD2 (5 bases). The CDR3 loop spans 15 amino acids. Trimming removed 5 bases from V and 0 bases from J, with 14 bases in between. Germline lookup yields CDR1 MNHEY and CDR2 SVGEGT. CDR3 in amino acids: CASSRQRPFSYEQYF. The CDR3 DNA reads as TGTGCCAGCAGTCGCCAGCGGCCCTTCTCCTACGAGCAGTACTTC.

The V and J genes are TRBV6-2 or TRBV6-3 and TRBJ2-1; D is unclear. The V end was cut by 0 bases, the J end by 15 bases, with 12 bases between. CDR1 is MNHEY, CDR2 SVGEGT, per germline. The CDR3 length is 12 residues. This CDR3 reads CASSYSERVRFF. Written as DNA, the CDR3 is TGTGCCAGCAGTTACTCGGAAAGGGTAAGGTTCTTC.

This clonotype was recorded many times. This chain uses TRBV9 with TRBJ1-5; D gene uncertain. The CDR3 consists of 15 residues. Per germline, CDR1 SGDLS and CDR2 YYNGEE. The V gene lost 2 bases and the J gene lost 2 bases, with 11 bases spanning the gap. In nucleotides, the CDR3 is TGTGCCAGCAGCGTGGATAGCTTAGGCAATCAGCCCCAGCATTTT. Translation gives CASSVDSLGNQPQHF.

The chain carries TRBV6-1 and TRBJ2-7; TRBD2 matches at 11 bases. There are 20 residues in the CDR3. The ends lost 6 bases at V and 3 bases at J; junction bases unmatched: 22. The germline V gene has CDR1 MNHNS and CDR2 SASEGT. The CDR3 here is CASSAPASGGSQTRYYEQYV. CDR3 nucleotide sequence: TGTGCCAGCAGCGCCCCCGCTAGCGGGGGGTCTCAAACGCGGTACTACGAGCAGTACGTC.